This TCR beta chain was sequenced in a study of blood T cell repertoires in COVID-19. Background on the study: T cells, B-cell-depleted T cells, or PBMCs provided the cDNA or gDNA that served as material.

Data came from immunoSEQ multiplex PCR; TCRdb stores just in-frame clones and leaves some out. The sample consists of approximately 250,000 clones, 80% to 90% of them appearing once. Seattle enrolled patients during active infection and tracked them longitudinally. In germline, CDR1 is SNHLY, CDR2 FYNNEI. V lost 7 bases, J lost 2 bases, and 4 bases stayed unmatched. There are 13 residues in the CDR3. Sequencing was done on a sample of peripheral blood. The rearrangement uses TRBV2 and TRBJ2-7, with 8 bases that match TRBD1. The TCR sequence derives from a woman in her sixties or seventies with COVID-19, enrolled during active disease. CDR3 DNA: TGTGCCAGCAATTGGGACAGGACCTACGAGCAGTACTTC. Encoded protein: CASNWDRTYEQYF.